These 32 T cell receptor beta chains came from one sample sequenced in a study of shared clonotypes between healthy human individuals. TCRdb's copy holds only in-frame clones and misses some; the assay was immunoSEQ multiplex PCR. The data contain around 640,000 clones, 95% to 96% of them seen just once; the ten biggest clones take up roughly 0.1%. Naive CD8 populations comprised CD45RO-negative cells positively selected for CCR7, excluding terminally differentiated effector memory CD45RA+ cells. The sequencing input was naive CD8+ T cells sorted from blood. Every receptor here comes from a woman aged 25-40 years in good health.

This clone was seen once. The chain links TRBV6-4 to TRBJ2-1; 7 positions match TRBD2. The CDR3 sequence is 16 residues long. J was trimmed by 0 bases and V by 3 bases; bases with no gene match: 5. Germline V gene data show CDR1 as MRHNA and CDR2 as SNTAGT. CDR3 residues: CASSEYSGTSYNEQFF. The DNA for the CDR3 is TGTGCCAGCAGTGAATACAGCGGGACCTCCTACAATGAGCAGTTCTTC.

The CDR3 DNA reads as TGTGCCAGCAGTCCGCGGACTGGGGGATATGAGCAGTTCTTC. It is translated as CASSPRTGGYEQFF. The rearrangement uses TRBV6-1 and TRBJ2-1; TRBD1 or TRBD2 may be the D gene (5 bases each). Germline assignment: CDR1 MNHNS and CDR2 SASEGT. The CDR3 has 14 amino acids. V gave up 5 bases and J gave up 8 bases, with 16 bases separating them.

V usage is TRBV27 and J usage is TRBJ2-7; the D gene could be TRBD1 or TRBD2 (6 bases each). The CDR3 has 15 residues. V dropped 5 bases and J dropped 1 base, with 15 bases sitting between them. In germline, CDR1 is MNHEY, CDR2 SMNVEV (reference sequence). CDR3 coding DNA: TGTGCCAGCAGTCCCAGTGTAGGGGGGTCCTACGAGCAGTACTTC. As protein: CASSPSVGGSYEQYF.

This chain joins TRBV7-6 and TRBJ2-7; TRBD1 is a possible D gene (7 bases). Trimming took off 5 bases at V and 0 bases at J, with 14 bases between the two ends. This CDR3 has 15 residues. From germline, CDR1 is SGHVS and CDR2 FNYEAQ. The chain's CDR3 is CASSTRDSSSYEQYF. The CDR3 DNA reads TGTGCCAGCAGCACGCGGGACAGCAGCTCCTACGAGCAGTACTTC. Combining the CDR3 with reference TRBV7-6 and TRBJ2-7 gives the whole variable domain GAGVSQSPRYKVTKRGQDVALRCDPISGHVSLYWYRQALGQGPEFLTYFNYEAQQDKSGLPNDRFSAERPEGSISTLTIQRTEQRDSAMYRCASSTRDSSSYEQYFGPGTRLTVT.

J is TRBJ2-7 and V is TRBV28, with TRBD1 matching over 11 bases. CDR3 length: 14 residues. Per germline, CDR1 MDHEN and CDR2 SYDVKM. The J segment lost 7 bases and the V segment lost 4 bases, leaving 6 bases of the junction unmatched. Written as DNA, the CDR3 is TGTGCCAGCAGTTGGACAGGGGGCACGAGTGAGCAGTACTTC. Protein: CASSWTGGTSEQYF.

This clone was observed a single time. CDR3: CASSYSTAYEQYF. Here the CDR3 DNA reads TGTGCCAGCAGTTACTCGACAGCCTACGAGCAGTACTTC. The rearrangement joins TRBV6-6 to TRBJ2-7; TRBD1 might be the D (5 bases). This CDR3 is built from 13 residues. Germline values: CDR1 MNHNY, CDR2 SVGAGI (reference sequence). Trimming pared 0 bases from V and 2 bases from J, leaving 5 bases between.

Notes on this clone: Other DNA sequences within the sample encode an identical CDR3. The chain is built from TRBV28 and TRBJ2-7; D is uncertain. Trimming removed 4 bases from V and 2 bases from J, with 6 bases in between. The CDR3 spans 12 residues. CDR1 is MDHEN, CDR2 SYDVKM, per germline. The CDR3 DNA is TGTGCCAGCAGTTCCACCGCCTACGAGCAGTACTTC. Its translation: CASSSTAYEQYF.

The rearrangement uses TRBV25-1 and TRBJ2-7; 10 bases match TRBD2. Germline-derived CDR1 and CDR2 are MGHDK and SYGVNS. J gave up 5 bases and V 5 bases, and 9 bases lay outside the gene matches. There are 15 residues in the CDR3. This chain's CDR3 is CASSTYMGLANEQYF. The CDR3 nucleotides are TGTGCCAGCAGTACTTATATGGGACTAGCGAACGAGCAGTACTTC.

The chain combines TRBV6-5 with TRBJ1-2; D is unclear. This CDR3 has 14 amino acids. Germline V gives CDR1 MNHEY, CDR2 SVGAGI. V gave up 0 bases and J gave up 2 bases, with 7 bases separating them. For the CDR3, the DNA is TGTGCCAGCAGTTACTCGACCCTCAACTATGGCTACACCTTC. Amino acid sequence: CASSYSTLNYGYTF.

CDR3 nucleotide sequence: TGTGCCAGCAGTGGGCCTGAAGCTTTCTTT. It is translated as CASSGPEAFF. V is TRBV6-1 and J is TRBJ1-1; D gene unclear. CDR3 length equals 10 residues. The ends were cut back, 4 bases at V and 6 bases at J, with 3 bases in the middle. Germline-derived CDR1 and CDR2 are MNHNS and SASEGT.

This chain joins TRBV23-1 and TRBJ2-2; D is unclear. TRBV23-1 is an ORF, with its function uncertain. The germline V and J ends were trimmed by 7 bases and 15 bases, with 18 bases remaining between them. This CDR3 is built from 12 residues. The CDR3 sequence is CASTFDATRLFF. The CDR3 region has the DNA TGCGCCAGCACCTTCGACGCGACACGGTTGTTTTTT.

The chain is built from TRBV4-2 and TRBJ1-1; tentative D call: TRBD1 (5 bases). V shed 6 bases and J shed 8 bases, with 19 bases lying between them. This CDR3 has 14 residues. Germline V gene sequence: CDR1 LGHNA, CDR2 YNFKEQ. The CDR3 DNA reads as TGTGCCAGCAGTACCTCGAGGGGATTTGAGGAAGCTTTCTTT. Protein: CASSTSRGFEEAFF.

This rearrangement joins TRBV27 to TRBJ2-7; a possible D gene is TRBD1 (5 bases). Trimming shortened V by 4 bases and J by 4 bases, and 11 bases separated the two germline ends. The CDR3 contains 13 residues. Germline loops: CDR1 MNHEY, CDR2 SMNVEV (reference sequence). The CDR3 sequence: CASSYRLNYEQYF. For the CDR3, the DNA is TGTGCCAGCAGTTACAGGCTAAATTACGAGCAGTACTTC.

The chain couples TRBV11-2 to TRBJ2-7; D uncertain. The CDR3 has 11 amino acids. V dropped 2 bases and J dropped 4 bases, with 3 bases sitting between them. Germline V CDR1 and CDR2: SGHAT, FQNNGV. In DNA, the CDR3 is TGTGCCAGCAGCTTATATTACGAGCAGTACTTC. It is translated as CASSLYYEQYF.

The chain links TRBV28 to TRBJ1-2, with D uncertain. CDR1 MDHEN and CDR2 SYDVKM come from the germline V gene. The V gene lost 3 bases and the J gene lost 8 bases, with 13 bases spanning the gap. The CDR3 contains 13 residues. The CDR3 protein is CASSFELGVGYTF. The CDR3 bases are TGTGCCAGCAGTTTCGAGTTAGGAGTAGGCTACACCTTC.

This chain uses TRBV7-9 with TRBJ2-7; TRBD2 might be the D (6 bases). The CDR3 length is 14 residues. V was cut by 5 bases and J by 3 bases, with 14 bases left in between. The germline gives CDR1 SEHNR, CDR2 FQNEAQ (reference sequence). The CDR3 DNA follows: TGTGCCAGCAGCCAATTGGGCGGGGTCTACGAGCAGTACTTC. This translates into CASSQLGGVYEQYF.

This clone was found once. The CDR3 loop is CASSLSGTDNTEAFF. DNA of the CDR3: TGCGCCAGCAGCCTTTCCGGGACAGACAACACTGAAGCTTTCTTT. The V call is TRBV4-1, the J call TRBJ1-1; TRBD1 agrees at 7 bases. This CDR3 has 15 residues. V dropped 4 bases and J dropped 2; count of bases not matched to a gene: 7. The germline V gene has CDR1 MGHRA and CDR2 YSYEKL.

CDR3 DNA sequence: TGCGCCAGCAGCCCCTCCCTGGGCGGGTCGACCTACGAGCAGTACTTC. As protein: CASSPSLGGSTYEQYF. The chain has TRBV4-1 and TRBJ2-7; D is possibly TRBD2 (5 bases). The germline gives CDR1 MGHRA, CDR2 YSYEKL. V lost 4 bases and J lost 2, with 18 bases in between. This CDR3 region has 16 residues.

The J gene is TRBJ1-1, the V gene TRBV29-1; D is unclear. Germline V CDR1 and CDR2: SQVTM, ANQGSEA. V gave up 7 bases and J gave up 1 base, with 13 bases separating them. The CDR3 has 13 residues. For the CDR3, the DNA is TGCAGCGCCTACCACGAGGAGAACACTGAAGCTTTCTTT. Its translation is CSAYHEENTEAFF.

The V and J genes are TRBV28 and TRBJ2-4; D could derive from TRBD1 or TRBD2 (6 bases each). Germline CDR1 reads MDHEN; CDR2 reads SYDVKM. CDR3 length: 18 amino acids. The V end was cut by 2 bases, the J end by 1 base, with 18 bases between. In DNA, the CDR3 is TGTGCCAGCAGTTTAATTATGATGGGGGGCGAGGCCAAAAACATTCAGTACTTC. This sequence encodes CASSLIMMGGEAKNIQYF. Looking up the rest from reference TRBV28 and TRBJ2-4 gives the full variable domain: DVKVTQSSRYLVKRTGEKVFLECVQDMDHENMFWYRQDPGLGLRLIYFSYDVKMKEKGDIPEGYSVSREKKERFSLILESASTNQTSMYLCASSLIMMGGEAKNIQYFGAGTRLSVL.

The J gene is TRBJ2-7, the V gene TRBV7-8; TRBD2 agrees at 8 bases. J lost 6 bases, V lost 3 bases, and 4 bases had no gene match. The CDR3 extends over 13 amino acids. The V gene's germline CDR1 is SGHVS and CDR2 FQNEAQ. CDR3 sequence (DNA): TGTGCCAGCAGCTTTGGGACTAGAAGCGAGCAGTACTTC. This encodes CASSFGTRSEQYF.

The chain joins TRBV29-1 to TRBJ2-1; 13 nucleotides line up with TRBD2. The CDR3 extends over 15 amino acids. Unmatched junction bases numbered 5, after V lost 7 bases and J lost 2 bases. CDR1 is SQVTM, CDR2 ANQGSEA, per germline. CDR3 in amino acids: CSAPGLAGPYNEQFF. In nucleotides, the CDR3 is TGCAGCGCGCCGGGACTAGCGGGACCCTACAATGAGCAGTTCTTC.

J is TRBJ2-7 and V is TRBV5-1; D is undetermined. The ends were cut back, 2 bases at V and 3 bases at J, with 12 bases in the middle. This CDR3 contains 14 residues. Germline CDR1 SGHRS, CDR2 YFSETQ. CDR3 bases: TGCGCCAGCAGCTTTGAAGGGTTCGGCTACGAGCAGTACTTC. Its protein is CASSFEGFGYEQYF.

V gene TRBV9 combines with J gene TRBJ2-1, with D perhaps matching TRBD1 (5 bases). The CDR3 has 12 residues. The germline CDR1 and CDR2 sequences are SGDLS and YYNGEE. V was cut by 0 bases and J by 9 bases, with 7 bases left in between. The CDR3 region has the DNA TGTGCCAGCAGCGTAGGACAGCGTGAGCAGTTCTTC. Translated: CASSVGQREQFF.

A note on this clone: This same CDR3 is encoded by further DNA sequences in the sample. This sequence joins TRBV27 and TRBJ2-6; D call uncertain. The CDR3 length is 13 residues. V was cut by 2 bases and J by 4 bases, with 3 bases left in between. Germline V CDR1 and CDR2: MNHEY, SMNVEV (reference sequence). In DNA, the CDR3 is TGTGCCAGCAGTTTAGGGGGGGCCAACGTCCTGACTTTC. This gives the protein CASSLGGANVLTF.

The J gene is TRBJ2-7, the V gene TRBV2, with 8 bases that match TRBD1. With 5 bases clipped from V and 5 bases from J, the junction kept 17 bases outside the gene matches. This CDR3 contains 17 residues. CDR1 and CDR2 from the germline V gene are SNHLY and FYNNEI. The CDR3 coding sequence is TGTGCCAGCAGTCTACTAGTACAGGGGGGTGGAATCGACGAGCAGTACTTC. Protein product: CASSLLVQGGGIDEQYF.

This clone was picked up a small number of times. This rearrangement joins TRBV5-1 to TRBJ1-3; 9 nucleotides line up with TRBD1. With 0 bases clipped from V and 0 bases from J, the junction kept 7 bases outside the gene matches. Per germline, CDR1 SGHRS and CDR2 YFSETQ. This CDR3 region has 18 residues. The CDR3 protein is CASSLELGQGSSGNTIYF. CDR3 DNA: TGCGCCAGCAGCTTGGAGCTGGGACAGGGAAGCTCTGGAAACACCATATATTTT. The whole variable domain, filled in from reference TRBV5-1 and TRBJ1-3, reads KAGVTQTPRYLIKTRGQQVTLSCSPISGHRSVSWYQQTPGQGLQFLFEYFSETQRNKGNFPGRFSGRQFSNSRSEMNVSTLELGDSALYLCASSLELGQGSSGNTIYFGEGSWLTVV.

Regarding this clone: Other DNA sequences in this sample translate to the same CDR3. The rearrangement links TRBV5-6 to TRBJ1-1; no reliable D call. Between the trimmed V and J ends, which lost 0 bases and 3 bases, there was a span of 3 bases. This CDR3 spans 12 amino acids. Germline V gene sequence: CDR1 SGHDT, CDR2 YYEEEE. CDR3 coding DNA: TGTGCCAGCAGCTTGGATCACACTGAAGCTTTCTTT. Protein: CASSLDHTEAFF.

The chain carries TRBV5-4 and TRBJ1-1; TRBD1 might be the D (5 bases). The germline V gene encodes CDR1 SGHNT and CDR2 YYREEE (reference sequence). This CDR3 is built from 14 residues. V lost 0 bases and J lost 8, with 14 bases in between. The CDR3 nucleotides read TGTGCCAGCAGCTTGGTAGATATGGCAGGGGAAGCTTTCTTT. Amino acid sequence: CASSLVDMAGEAFF.

V usage is TRBV27 and J usage is TRBJ2-1; D possibly corresponds to TRBD2 (6 bases). This CDR3 is built from 16 residues. V was trimmed by 3 bases and J by 5 bases, leaving 17 bases between them. Germline-derived CDR1 and CDR2 are MNHEY and SMNVEV (reference sequence). The DNA for the CDR3 is TGTGCCAGCAGTTTTCCCCCGGGCTGGGGGGACAATGAGCAGTTCTTC. Translating it yields CASSFPPGWGDNEQFF.

CDR3 in amino acids: CASSPGTGAYEQYF. The CDR3 DNA reads as TGTGCCAGCAGTCCCGGGACAGGGGCCTACGAGCAGTACTTC. This chain joins TRBV2 and TRBJ2-5; 10 bases are a match to TRBD1. The J call may be incorrect, as the DNA end agrees better with TRBJ2-7. This CDR3 region has 14 residues. From germline, CDR1 is SNHLY and CDR2 FYNNEI.

The chain has TRBV4-1 and TRBJ2-7; 13 nucleotides match TRBD2. V lost 1 base, J lost 6 bases, and 3 bases stayed unmatched. This CDR3 is 15 amino acids long. CDR1 and CDR2 from the germline V gene are MGHRA and YSYEKL. CDR3 protein: CASSQAGLAGPEQYF. The CDR3 nucleotides are TGCGCCAGCAGCCAAGCGGGACTAGCGGGACCCGAGCAGTACTTC.